This entry concerns a single TCR beta chain. No cognate antigen has been identified for it. No qualities accompany the bases; no much larger clone lies one base away. This sample stems from a study of radiation and T cells in renal cell carcinoma (TCRdb year 2020). Regarding the complete study: In total, 50 to 55 samples, comprising 26 tumors and some 27 peripheral blood samples, were subjected to TCR beta sequencing. In the 40 to 60 samples combined, some 4,000,000 unique CDR3 nucleotide sequences were found, encoding about 3 million unique CDR3 amino acid sequences.

What the authors observed across the whole study: Intratumoral heterogeneity went uncaptured because the only tumor material available was small regions of roughly 1 g. Compared with controls, irradiated tumors had higher TCR clonality, as the top 100 clonotypes made up an average of approximately 54% of the repertoire, versus approximately 43% in nephrectomy-only tumors. Because pretreatment tumor biopsies were not available, the baseline intratumoral presence of clonotypes could not be determined. Top tumor clonotypes rose in blood from baseline to 2 weeks post-radiation, then contracted by 4 weeks, suggesting transient expansion of tumor-resident clones. Compared with control tumors, irradiated tumors had a greater number of dominant CDR3 motifs, and those motifs took up a bigger portion of the repertoire. With a single-armed trial design, the study had no way to address how radiation dose or scheduling affects the TCR repertoire.

Explained via the paper, the time point label denotes: tumor resected at nephrectomy. The sample's treatment or condition label is to be understood as: 15 Gy SBRT to primary tumor, nephrectomy 4 weeks later. Samples were obtained from a clinical trial, in which 15 Gy stereotactic body radiation therapy was delivered to primary renal cell carcinomas and nephrectomy was performed 4 weeks later. All patients had renal cell carcinoma with clear cell pathology. Tumors were mechanically dissociated, digested with collagenase/hyaluronidase at 37 °C, processed in gentleMACS C tubes, and stored in liquid nitrogen. The QIAamp DNA Blood Mini Kit (Qiagen) was used to prepare genomic DNA for TCR sequencing. The analyses included only samples that passed all quality control checks. Following the manufacturer's recommendations, the immunoSEQ kit was used to generate TCR beta libraries from genomic DNA. To prepare libraries, a first multiplex PCR with proprietary primers was run, followed by a second PCR that added unique barcodes, and a bead cleanup was done after each round. Each sample batch included a kit-provided positive control reaction and a negative control reaction. The final libraries were assessed on an Agilent 4200 TapeStation D1000 ScreenTape, pooled by volume, and quantified by qPCR. An Illumina NextSeq500 fitted with a MidOutput 150-cycle cartridge performed the sequencing, running 156 Read1 cycles and 15 Index1 cycles with the kit's custom primers. The pooled library was loaded at about 1 pM, with an approximately 21% PhiX control spiked in. The original methods were these. The vendor-processed data were analyzed in R, and a clonotype was defined as all T cells that share the same CDR3 nucleotide sequence. In the clone abundance analyses, frequencies were normalized to the 10,000 most abundant clones in each sample. Before analysis, public T cell clones were removed, and these numbered fewer than six per sample on average. The dominant motif analysis was done with ImmunoMap using the PAM10 matrix, a gap penalty of 30, and a homology threshold of 0.3, and motifs with a cumulative frequency of at least 0.01 were considered dominant. Tumor-enriched and baseline blood-enriched clonotypes were defined by at least a 32-fold difference in abundance between compartments. Tumor-blood repertoire similarity was measured with the Baroni-Urbani and Buser coefficient, and group comparisons used two-tailed Wilcoxon tests in R. Imported from immuneACCESS, the table was reduced by TCRdb to in-frame sequences with V and J called. These copies leave out some clones; in studies compared against another copy, an unresolved V gene accounts for under half, and the cause of the remainder is not known. The DNA was the basis for D and trimming; V, J and clone size are from that table. The sample table holds about 20,000 clones, of which just over 60% were seen once. The ten largest clonotypes hold under 15% of the sample.

CDR1 and CDR2 are read off the germline V gene as SGHAT and FQNNGV. Relative to germline, V is missing 8 bases and J is missing 8 bases, with 7 bases of the junction outside any gene match. The CDR3 measures 12 amino acids from cysteine to phenylalanine. Only the CDR3 portion is preserved as DNA: 36 bases, with reading frame beginning at the first base. Here the sequenced sample was tumor tissue, taken from a patient whose treatment included radiotherapy and nephrectomy. The chain couples TRBV11-2 to TRBJ1-2, with 8 bases in between that match TRBD1. This sequence originates from a woman aged 70-85 years with renal cell carcinoma. CDR3 protein: CASGSTGDGYTF. In nucleotides, the sequence is TGTGCCAGCGGATCGACAGGGGACGGCTACACCTTC.